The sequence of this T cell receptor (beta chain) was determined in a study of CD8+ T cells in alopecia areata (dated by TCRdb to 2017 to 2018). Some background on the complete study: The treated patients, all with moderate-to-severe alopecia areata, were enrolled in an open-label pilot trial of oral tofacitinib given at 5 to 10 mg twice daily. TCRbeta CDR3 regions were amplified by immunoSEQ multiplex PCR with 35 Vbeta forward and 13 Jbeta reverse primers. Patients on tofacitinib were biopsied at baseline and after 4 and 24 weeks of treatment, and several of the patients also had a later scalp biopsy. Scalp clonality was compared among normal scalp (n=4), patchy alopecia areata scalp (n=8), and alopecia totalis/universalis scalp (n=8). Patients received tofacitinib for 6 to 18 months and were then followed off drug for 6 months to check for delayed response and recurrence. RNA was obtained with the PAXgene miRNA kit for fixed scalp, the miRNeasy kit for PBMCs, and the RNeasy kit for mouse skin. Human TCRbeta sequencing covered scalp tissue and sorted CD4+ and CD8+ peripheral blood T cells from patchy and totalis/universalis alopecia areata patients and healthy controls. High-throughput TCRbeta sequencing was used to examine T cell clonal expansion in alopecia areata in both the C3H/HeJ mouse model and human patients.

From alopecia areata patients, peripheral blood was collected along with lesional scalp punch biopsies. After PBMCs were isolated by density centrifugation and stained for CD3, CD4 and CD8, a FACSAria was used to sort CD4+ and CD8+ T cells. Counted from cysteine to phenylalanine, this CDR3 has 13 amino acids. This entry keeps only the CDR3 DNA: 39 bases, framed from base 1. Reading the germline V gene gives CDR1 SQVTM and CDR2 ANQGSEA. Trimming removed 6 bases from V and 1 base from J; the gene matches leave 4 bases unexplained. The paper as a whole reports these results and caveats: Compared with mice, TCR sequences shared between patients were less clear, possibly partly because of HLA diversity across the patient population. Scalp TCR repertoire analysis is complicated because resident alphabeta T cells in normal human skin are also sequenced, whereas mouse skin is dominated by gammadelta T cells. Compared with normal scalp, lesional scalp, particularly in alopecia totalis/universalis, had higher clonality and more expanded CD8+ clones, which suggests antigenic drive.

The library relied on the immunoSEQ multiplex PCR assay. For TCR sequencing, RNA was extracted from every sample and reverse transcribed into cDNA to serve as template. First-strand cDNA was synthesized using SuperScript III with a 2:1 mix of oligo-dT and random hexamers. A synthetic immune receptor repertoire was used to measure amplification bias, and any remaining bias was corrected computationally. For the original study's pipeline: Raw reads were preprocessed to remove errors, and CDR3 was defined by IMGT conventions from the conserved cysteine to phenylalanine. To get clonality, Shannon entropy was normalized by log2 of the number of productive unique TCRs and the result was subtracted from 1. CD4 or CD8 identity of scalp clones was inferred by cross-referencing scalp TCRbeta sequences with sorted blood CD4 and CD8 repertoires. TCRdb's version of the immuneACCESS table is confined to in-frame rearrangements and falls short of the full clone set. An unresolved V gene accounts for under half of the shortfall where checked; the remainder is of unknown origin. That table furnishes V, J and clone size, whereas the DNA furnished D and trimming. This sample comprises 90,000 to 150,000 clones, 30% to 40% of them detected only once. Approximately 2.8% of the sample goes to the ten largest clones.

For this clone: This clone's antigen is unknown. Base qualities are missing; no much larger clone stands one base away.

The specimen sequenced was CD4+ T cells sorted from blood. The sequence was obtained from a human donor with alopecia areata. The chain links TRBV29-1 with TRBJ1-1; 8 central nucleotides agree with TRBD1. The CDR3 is CSVWTGSNTEAFF. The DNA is TGCAGCGTCTGGACAGGGTCGAACACTGAAGCTTTCTTT.